The 10 T cell receptor beta chains listed next were all sequenced from one sample in a study of beta chain features in type 1 diabetes (dated by TCRdb to the late 2010s). The library was prepared using the immunoSEQ multiplex PCR assay. The entire amount of isolated RNA was reverse transcribed using the High Capacity cDNA Reverse Transcription Kit, so the sequenced TCRB transcripts were expressed ones. In TCRdb, the immuneACCESS table is reduced to in-frame sequences with V and J assigned. These tables do not hold every clone; where another copy was compared, an unresolved V gene accounts for under half, and the others remain unexplained. This sample lists a few hundred thousand clones; roughly 30% were detected once. Of the sample, 0.065% is held by the ten largest clones. The sequencing sample was made of naive CD4+ T cells from blood. This specimen's cell subset or site label, per the study, means: true naive CD4+ T cells. The receptors shown here come from a man aged 18 to 30 in good health.

The rearrangement joins TRBV2 to TRBJ1-5, with TRBD1 as a possible D gene (5 bases). The CDR3 sequence is 15 residues long. CDR1 is SNHLY, CDR2 FYNNEI, per germline. The V end lost 3 bases, the J end lost 1 base, and 10 bases lay between the germline ends. The CDR3 is CASSDGRVSNQPQHF. The CDR3 nucleotides read TGTGCCAGCAGTGACGGCAGGGTGAGCAATCAGCCCCAGCATTTT.

Details on this clone: Distinct nucleotide sequences in the sample also encode this CDR3. The chain employs TRBV18 and TRBJ2-7; no firm D call. Trimming took 6 bases from V and 0 from J, leaving 3 bases between them. CDR1 and CDR2 from the germline V gene are KGHSH and LQKENI. The length of the CDR3 is 11 residues. The CDR3, as DNA: TGTGCCAGCTCCTACTCCTACGAGCAGTACTTC. Protein sequence: CASSYSYEQYF.

This clone was found a few times. V is TRBV29-1 and J is TRBJ1-1, with 9 bases lining up with TRBD1. Trimming cost V 3 bases and J 7 bases; bases outside gene matches: 6. Germline V gene sequence: CDR1 SQVTM, CDR2 ANQGSEA. The CDR3 loop spans 13 amino acids. CDR3: CSVEPDRGNEAFF. In DNA form, the CDR3 reads TGCAGCGTTGAGCCTGACAGGGGGAATGAAGCTTTCTTT.

This clone was counted between two and nine times. Other DNA sequences in the sample encode the same CDR3. V gene TRBV5-1 combines with J gene TRBJ2-5; D perhaps matches TRBD2 (5 bases). V was pared by 2 bases and J by 1 base, with 6 bases between. Per the germline V gene, CDR1 is SGHRS and CDR2 is YFSETQ. The CDR3 runs to 13 residues. The CDR3 DNA is TGCGCCAGCAGCTTACGGGGCCAAGAGACCCAGTACTTC. Protein sequence: CASSLRGQETQYF.

This clone has just a few counts. The chain employs TRBV10-3 and TRBJ1-3; D gene uncertain. The germline V and J ends were trimmed by 4 bases and 2 bases, with 9 bases remaining between them. This CDR3 region has 14 residues. Germline CDR1 is ENHRY and CDR2 is SYGVKD. CDR3 region: CAISGPGPGNTIYF. DNA of the CDR3: TGTGCCATCAGTGGGCCAGGCCCTGGAAACACCATATATTTT.

This clone has just a few counts. The chain links TRBV9 to TRBJ2-1, with 11 bases identical to TRBD1. The germline CDR1 and CDR2 sequences are SGDLS and YYNGEE. This CDR3 is 16 amino acids long. Trimming removed 4 bases from V and 7 bases from J; junction bases left unmatched: 10. The CDR3 nucleotides read TGTGCCAGCAGCCCCTTCGGGGACAGGGGGTGGAATGAGCAGTTCTTC. It translates to CASSPFGDRGWNEQFF.

The chain carries TRBV28 and TRBJ2-7, with a weak D call TRBD1 (5 bases). Per the germline V gene, CDR1 is MDHEN and CDR2 is SYDVKM. The CDR3 length is 15 residues. With 6 bases removed from V and 3 bases from J, the gap between germline ends came to 18 bases. DNA of the CDR3: TGTGCCAGCAGCTCAAATTCCAGGGCCCTCTACGAGCAGTACTTC. It specifies CASSSNSRALYEQYF. Looking up the rest from reference TRBV28 and TRBJ2-7 gives the full variable domain: DVKVTQSSRYLVKRTGEKVFLECVQDMDHENMFWYRQDPGLGLRLIYFSYDVKMKEKGDIPEGYSVSREKKERFSLILESASTNQTSMYLCASSSNSRALYEQYFGPGTRLTVT.

This clone was counted only a few times. Other DNA sequences within the sample encode an identical CDR3. The rearrangement joins TRBV7-2 to TRBJ2-2, with 7 bases matching TRBD1. The CDR3 covers 15 residues. The J segment lost 1 base and the V segment lost 4 bases, leaving 3 bases of the junction unmatched. CDR1 is SGHTA and CDR2 is FQGNSA in the germline V gene. CDR3 in amino acids: CASSSRTGNTGELFF. The DNA of the CDR3 is TGTGCCAGCAGCTCCCGGACAGGGAACACCGGGGAGCTGTTTTTT.

This sequence joins TRBV2 and TRBJ2-5; 7 bases fit TRBD1. Germline-derived CDR1 and CDR2 are SNHLY and FYNNEI. Trimming removed 7 bases from V and 5 bases from J; junction bases left unmatched: 1. The CDR3 runs to 11 residues. The CDR3 DNA is TGTGCCAGCAAGACAGGGGAGACCCAGTACTTC. Translating it yields CASKTGETQYF. The variable domain in full, completed from reference TRBV2 and TRBJ2-5, reads EPEVTQTPSHQVTQMGQEVILRCVPISNHLYFYWYRQILGQKVEFLVSFYNNEISEKSEIFDDQFSVERPDGSNFTLKIRSTKLEDSAMYFCASKTGETQYFGPGTRLLVL.

The chain recombines TRBV6-6 with TRBJ2-7; D might be TRBD1 or TRBD2, each matching 5 bases. CDR1 MNHNY and CDR2 SVGAGI come from the germline V gene (reference sequence). Trimming shortened V by 4 bases and J by 6 bases, and 19 bases separated the two germline ends. The CDR3 sequence is 15 residues long. CDR3 DNA: TGTGCCAGCAGTTTGCCAGGCAGGGTTGAGGGCGAGCAGTACTTC. This translates into CASSLPGRVEGEQYF.